The rows below give T cell receptor beta chains drawn from one sample of a study of T cells in Graves' hyperthyroidism and ophthalmopathy. Using its own MiXCR run on the multiplex PCR reads, TCRdb lists one record per CDR3 protein. The sample records some 560,000 distinct CDR3 sequences, 14% being singletons. The specimen sequenced was blood. These receptors were obtained from a woman aged 40 to 49 with Graves' hyperthyroidism. CDR3s include the opening cysteine and the closing phenylalanine or tryptophan. The D gene is left open where the match is weak. Size is stated for part of the rows, as once, few or many counts, or as a class when the clone is expanded.

DNA | CDR3 | V | D | size | J
TGCGCCAGCAGCTTGGCCGGACAGGTCCATGAAAAACTGTTTTTT | CASSLAGQVHEKLFF | TRBV5-1 | TRBD1 | few | TRBJ1-4
TGCAGCGCCCCTTTATCAGCCGAGACTAGCTCCTACAATGAGCAGTACTTC | CSAPLSAETSSYNEQYF | TRBV29-1 | TRBD2 | . | TRBJ2-7
TGTGCCAGCAGTTCCTCAGGGGCGTCTAACTACGAGCAGTACTTC | CASSSSGASNYEQYF | TRBV6-1 | . | many | TRBJ2-7
TGTGCCAGCAGCTTAGAAGGGAGAGACGCCGGGGAGCTGTTTTTT | CASSLEGRDAGELFF | TRBV7-9 | . | . | TRBJ2-2
TGTGCCAGCAGTTGGGCTTTTAGCTACGAGCAGTACTTC | CASSWAFSYEQYF | TRBV28 | . | many | TRBJ2-7
TGCGCCAGCAGCTCCAAGCGAGGGGGAGCTCTCAATGAGCAGTTCTTC | CASSSKRGGALNEQFF | TRBV5-1 | . | many | TRBJ2-1
TGTGCCAGCAGCCAAGGGGTGGGAAGAAACACCATATATTTT | CASSQGVGRNTIYF | TRBV3-1 | . | few | TRBJ1-3
TGTGCCAGCAGTTACCCCGCGGGAGGGCCGAATGAGCAGTTCTTC | CASSYPAGGPNEQFF | TRBV7-9 | TRBD2 | . | TRBJ2-1
TGTGCCAGCAGTCTGTCCGGGACTAGATCCACCGAGCAGTACTTC | CASSLSGTRSTEQYF | TRBV3-1 | TRBD2 | many | TRBJ2-7
TGCGCCAGCAGCTGGACGGGTGCAGGGGACACTGAAGCTTTCTTT | CASSWTGAGDTEAFF | TRBV5-1 | . | few | TRBJ1-1
TGCAGTGCGACCAGACTAGGAACCGGGGAGCTGTTTTTT | CSATRLGTGELFF | TRBV20-1 | . | many | TRBJ2-2
TGTGCCAGCAGTTTAGCCAGGGGGGCCTCTGGGGCCAACGTCCTGACTTTC | CASSLARGASGANVLTF | TRBV28 | . | many | TRBJ2-6
TGTGCCACATCATCAGGGGCCGGGAACTATGGCTACACCTTC | CATSSGAGNYGYTF | TRBV7-9 | . | few | TRBJ1-2
TGTGCCAGCAGACGGTCCTTTCTGAACACTGAAGCTTTCTTT | CASRRSFLNTEAFF | TRBV2 | . | many | TRBJ1-1
TGTGCCAGCAGCCAAGTCGGACAGGGGTTTGAGCAGTACTTC | CASSQVGQGFEQYF | TRBV3-1 | TRBD1 | many | TRBJ2-7
TGTGCCAGCAGCACCGGGACAGGGGCCCACGAGCAGTACTTC | CASSTGTGAHEQYF | TRBV7-6 | TRBD1 | many | TRBJ2-7
TGTGCCAGCAGTCAATGGACAGGGGGAGGTGAAAAACTGTTTTTT | CASSQWTGGGEKLFF | TRBV27 | TRBD1 | . | TRBJ1-4
TGCAGTGCTAGGGCAGGGGTCGACACTGAAGCTTTCTTT | CSARAGVDTEAFF | TRBV20-1 | . | . | TRBJ1-1
TGTGCCAGCAGGACCGAAGCGGGGAACACCGGGGAGCTGTTTTTT | CASRTEAGNTGELFF | TRBV6-1 | . | many | TRBJ2-2
TGTGCCAGCAGCTTAGTTTTCGCGACAGGGGTTGATGGCTACACCTTC | CASSLVFATGVDGYTF | TRBV11-2 | TRBD1 | . | TRBJ1-2
TGTGCCAGCAGCCAAGTACATTCTAGCGGTCTATCCTACGAGCAGTACTTC | CASSQVHSSGLSYEQYF | TRBV3-1 | TRBD2 | . | TRBJ2-7
TGCAGTGCTAGAGCACTGACCGGGACTAGCGGCTACAATGAGCAGTTCTTC | CSARALTGTSGYNEQFF | TRBV20-1 | TRBD2 | . | TRBJ2-1
TGTGCCAGCACCAAGACTAGCGGGAGGGCGGAGACCCAGTACTTC | CASTKTSGRAETQYF | TRBV6-1 | TRBD2 | many | TRBJ2-5
TGTGCCAGCAGTTTCGGAACAAACGACCAATGGACCTACGAGCAGTACTTC | CASSFGTNDQWTYEQYF | TRBV28 | . | many | TRBJ2-7
TGTGCCAGCAGTTTTACAGGCCCCTACAATGAGCAGTTCTTC | CASSFTGPYNEQFF | TRBV12-3/TRBV12-4 | . | . | TRBJ2-1
TGTGCCATCAGTGAAGCGTCGAGCGGCTACAATGAGCAGTTCTTC | CAISEASSGYNEQFF | TRBV10-3 | . | many | TRBJ2-1
TGCAGCGTTGAGCGGGGGGGTGGCGGGGAGCTGTTTTTT | CSVERGGGGELFF | TRBV29-1 | TRBD2 | few | TRBJ2-2